The rows below give T cell receptor beta chains drawn from one sample of a study of blood T cell repertoires in COVID-19. TCRdb's table, derived via immunoSEQ multiplex PCR, lists solely in-frame clones and lacks some. The sample holds 30,000 to 40,000 clones, roughly 87% seen once. Sequenced: peripheral blood. These receptors were obtained from a middle-aged man with active or convalescent COVID-19. The CDR3 runs from the conserved cysteine through the conserved F or W. D genes are given only for firm matches. Expanded clones get a size class; other rows say once, few or many, or leave the size out.

NA,TRBJ2-3,NA,TRBV5-6,CASSFERVWGTDTQYF,TGTGCCAGCAGCTTTGAACGGGTTTGGGGCACAGATACGCAGTATTTT
TRBD1,TRBJ2-1,NA,TRBV18,CASSGQGNEQFF,TGTGCCAGCTCAGGACAGGGAAATGAGCAGTTCTTC
TRBD1,TRBJ1-5,NA,TRBV19,CASSNRGHNQPQHF,TGTGCCAGTAGTAACAGGGGGCACAATCAGCCCCAGCATTTT
NA,TRBJ1-1,NA,TRBV18,CASSPVTRDTEAFF,TGTGCCAGCTCACCAGTTACTAGGGACACTGAAGCTTTCTTT
NA,TRBJ1-5,NA,TRBV28,CASSQRGGRENQPQHF,TGTGCCAGCAGTCAGCGGGGGGGACGGGAGAATCAGCCCCAGCATTTT
TRBD1,TRBJ1-2,NA,TRBV28,CASTLGDRETYGYTF,TGTGCCAGCACCCTTGGGGACAGGGAAACCTATGGCTACACCTTC
NA,TRBJ1-2,once,TRBV9,CASREPGSDYGYTF,TGTGCCAGCAGAGAACCGGGATCGGATTATGGCTACACCTTC
NA,TRBJ2-2,NA,TRBV15,CATSSGVRGELFF,TGTGCCACCAGCTCCGGGGTCCGCGGGGAGCTGTTTTTT
NA,TRBJ1-5,NA,TRBV3-1/TRBV3-2,CASSQDTGPDQPQHF,TGTGCCAGCAGCCAAGATACAGGGCCTGATCAGCCCCAGCATTTT
NA,TRBJ2-5,NA,TRBV6-1,CASSEQGSHTETQYF,TGTGCCAGCAGTGAACAGGGTTCCCACACAGAGACCCAGTACTTC
TRBD2,TRBJ2-2,NA,TRBV4-3,CASSPIAGASGELFF,TGCGCCAGCAGTCCCATAGCGGGAGCCTCCGGGGAGCTGTTTTTT
TRBD1,TRBJ2-5,NA,TRBV5-1,CASSPGQGSTRETQYF,TGCGCCAGCAGCCCGGGACAGGGGTCTACCAGAGAGACCCAGTACTTC
NA,TRBJ2-1,NA,TRBV5-6,CASSLVRRLAYNEQFF,TGTGCCAGCAGCTTGGTCCGCAGACTAGCCTACAATGAGCAGTTCTTC
TRBD1,TRBJ1-1,NA,TRBV29-1,CSVGQGWDEAFF,TGCAGCGTCGGACAGGGATGGGATGAAGCTTTCTTT
TRBD2,TRBJ2-7,NA,TRBV7-2,CASSPSGASYEQYF,TGTGCCAGCAGCCCTAGCGGGGCCTCCTACGAGCAGTACTTC
NA,TRBJ1-2,NA,TRBV6-5,CASHAAAGANYGYTF,TGTGCCAGCCACGCGGCGGCAGGGGCGAACTATGGCTACACCTTC
NA,TRBJ1-5,NA,TRBV19,CASSIDTIGWPQHF,TGTGCCAGTAGTATTGACACCATAGGATGGCCCCAGCATTTT
TRBD1,TRBJ2-3,once,TRBV10-3,CAITPATGDTQYF,TGTGCCATCACCCCCGCGACAGGGGATACGCAGTATTTT
TRBD2,TRBJ2-5,NA,TRBV5-5,CASSFTTSGRAEETQYF,TGTGCCAGCAGCTTTACGACTAGCGGGAGGGCCGAGGAGACCCAGTACTTC
NA,TRBJ2-7,NA,TRBV24-1,CATSDGPSDKYF,TGTGCCACCAGTGATGGGCCCTCGGACAAGTACTTC
NA,TRBJ2-5,NA,TRBV12-3/TRBV12-4,CASSFRHQETQYF,TGTGCCAGCAGTTTCAGGCACCAAGAGACCCAGTACTTC
NA,TRBJ2-2,NA,TRBV4-1,CASSHVLRERTGELFF,TGCGCCAGCAGCCATGTGTTAAGGGAGCGCACCGGGGAGCTGTTTTTT